The 31 T cell receptor beta chains below all came from one sample that was sequenced in a study of read filtering for tumor transcriptome and immune sequencing. From about 400 ng of RNA, a library with molecular barcoded alpha/delta and beta/gamma adaptors was made. TCRdb used MiXCR to reprocess the reads, holding one entry per CDR3 protein. The data show about 86,000 distinct CDR3 sequences, with more than 9% seen just once and 15% held by the top ten. The sequenced sample was a population of CD138-negative cells sorted from bone marrow. Receptors originate from a donor at least 40 years old with multiple myeloma.

This clonotype came up many times. This chain links TRBV19 with TRBJ1-5, with a possible D match to TRBD1 (6 bases). CDR1 is LNHDA, CDR2 SQIVND, per germline (reference sequence). With 7 bases removed from V and 8 bases from J, the gap between germline ends came to 21 bases. The CDR3 covers 15 residues. CDR3 loop: CASTVDRSLGKPQHF. In DNA, the CDR3 is TGTGCCAGTACCGTAGACAGGTCCCTCGGGAAGCCCCAGCATTTT.

This clonotype showed up many times. The chain links TRBV12-3 or TRBV12-4 to TRBJ2-2, with D perhaps assigned TRBD1 or TRBD2 (5 bases each). The CDR3 has 15 amino acids. Trimming shortened V by 3 bases and J by 8 bases, and 16 bases separated the two germline ends. The CDR3 nucleotides are TGTGCCAGCAGTTTGAGTCAACTAGGGGAAGGGGAGCTGTTTTTT. It is translated as CASSLSQLGEGELFF.

At least ten counts were recorded for this clonotype. This sequence joins TRBV5-1 and TRBJ2-5; TRBD1 matches 7 bases. CDR1 SGHRS and CDR2 YFSETQ come from the germline V gene. The V and J ends lost 2 bases and 5 bases, in that order; junction bases with no gene match: 6. There are 14 residues in the CDR3. CDR3 bases: TGCGCCAGCAGCTTCGACAGGGTGGGGGAGACCCAGTACTTC. It codes for CASSFDRVGETQYF.

For this clonotype: A far larger clone is a single base away, which makes a read error likely. This sequence joins TRBV2 and TRBJ2-1, with D possibly TRBD2 on 6 matching bases. The J call may not be correct, given that the DNA end is closer to TRBJ2-7. The CDR3 is 14 residues long. Looked up from germline, CDR1 is SNHLY and CDR2 is FYNNEI. CDR3 sequence: CASGATGEEGEQYF. The CDR3 region has the DNA TGTGCCAGCGGTGCGACGGGAGAGGAGGGGGAGCAGTACTTC.

Concerning this clonotype: Since no conserved phenylalanine or tryptophan closes the CDR3, a read error is the likely cause. Because the CDR3's place on the DNA is in doubt, the DNA is left out and the CDR3 is given as listed by TCRdb. The chain joins TRBV29-1 to TRBJ2-1; the table's D call, TRBD2, has no DNA check behind it. Germline V gives CDR1 SQVTM, CDR2 ANQGSEA. The CDR3 has 14 residues if both end residues are counted. CDR3 residues: CSALGTSGNNEQLY.

Ten or more counts support this clonotype. The chain carries TRBV28 and TRBJ1-3; no definite D call. Germline V gene lookup returns CDR1 MDHEN and CDR2 SYDVKM. This CDR3 is 14 amino acids long. Trimming removed 0 bases at V and 4 bases at J, with 7 bases between. This CDR3 is CASSLWKIGNTIYF. DNA for the CDR3: TGTGCCAGCAGTTTATGGAAAATCGGAAACACCATATATTTT.

This clonotype was detected many times. The chain couples TRBV6-5 to TRBJ1-1; TRBD1 matches 9 bases. Germline assignment: CDR1 MNHEY and CDR2 SVGAGI. This CDR3 region has 14 residues. With V trimmed by 7 bases and J by 1 base, 4 bases remained unmatched. The CDR3 protein is CASKRQGENTEAFF. For the CDR3, the DNA is TGTGCCAGCAAAAGACAGGGGGAGAACACTGAAGCTTTCTTT.

Comments on this clonotype: Only one base separates this from a far larger clonotype, so it likely reflects a read error. This chain uses TRBV5-1 with TRBJ2-7, with D perhaps TRBD2 (6 bases). The germline gives CDR1 SGHRS, CDR2 YFSETQ. The CDR3 has 14 residues. CDR3 nucleotides: TGCGCCAGCAGGGAGGGAGGAGGGCCCTATGAGCAGTACTTC. Translation: CASREGGGPYEQYF.

The table lists this clonotype with many counts. V and J are TRBV6-2 or TRBV6-3 and TRBJ2-2; TRBD2 aligns across 12 bases. The germline V gene encodes CDR1 MNHEY and CDR2 SVGEGT. The ends lost 5 bases at V and 6 bases at J; junction bases unmatched: 4. CDR3 length: 15 amino acids. Here the CDR3 reads CASSTLAGGSGELFF. Written as DNA, the CDR3 is TGTGCCAGCAGTACACTAGCGGGAGGATCCGGGGAGCTGTTTTTT.

At least ten counts were recorded for this clonotype. V usage is TRBV20-1 and J usage is TRBJ2-3; 12 positions match TRBD2. Trimming at V came to 6 bases and at J to 2 bases, leaving 6 bases not matched to a gene. The CDR3 extends over 15 amino acids. Germline V gives CDR1 DFQATT, CDR2 SNEGSKA (reference sequence). The CDR3 spells CSAAGLAGPTDTQYF. For the CDR3, the DNA is TGCAGTGCAGCGGGACTAGCGGGCCCCACAGATACGCAGTATTTT.

This clonotype was counted at least ten times. V gene TRBV5-1 combines with J gene TRBJ2-1; possibly TRBD1 or TRBD2 for D (5 bases each). V was cut by 4 bases and J by 2 bases, with 10 bases left in between. The CDR3 covers 14 residues. From germline, CDR1 is SGHRS and CDR2 YFSETQ. CDR3 bases: TGCGCCAGCAGCCTCCGGGACGCCTACAATGAGCAGTTCTTC. As protein: CASSLRDAYNEQFF.

This clonotype was counted at least ten times. J is TRBJ2-1 and V is TRBV24-1; D is undetermined. Germline CDR1 KGHDR, CDR2 SFDVKD. The germline V and J ends were trimmed by 3 bases and 0 bases, with 14 bases remaining between them. This CDR3 spans 17 amino acids. The CDR3 sequence: CATSDPRSTSSYNEQFF. The CDR3 DNA sequence: TGTGCCACCAGTGATCCCAGGAGTACGAGCTCCTACAATGAGCAGTTCTTC.

The sample holds a few counts of this clonotype. The chain carries TRBV20-1 and TRBJ2-4, with D possibly TRBD2 on 5 matching bases. The CDR3 runs to 14 residues. Trimming pared 6 bases from V and 7 bases from J, leaving 19 bases between. Germline CDR1 DFQATT, CDR2 SNEGSKA (reference sequence). CDR3 in DNA: TGCAGTGCCATCGGCCGGGATAGAGCGAACATTCAGTACTTC. Amino acids: CSAIGRDRANIQYF.

This clonotype appeared many times. The V gene is TRBV5-1, the J gene TRBJ2-7; 7 bases are shared with TRBD1. The CDR3 is 14 residues long. The V segment lost 4 bases and the J segment 4 bases; nucleotides outside the gene matches: 8. The germline gives CDR1 SGHRS, CDR2 YFSETQ. This CDR3 is CASSPGQAGYEQYF. CDR3 nucleotide sequence: TGCGCCAGCAGCCCAGGACAGGCGGGTTACGAGCAGTACTTC.

This clonotype showed up many times. The V and J genes are TRBV20-1 and TRBJ2-3; perhaps D is TRBD1 or TRBD2 (5 bases each). Between the trimmed V and J ends, which lost 5 bases and 10 bases, there was a span of 13 bases. The CDR3 consists of 11 residues. Germline V gene lookup returns CDR1 DFQATT and CDR2 SNEGSKA (reference sequence). CDR3 region: CSAPRGNPQYF. CDR3 nucleotide sequence: TGCAGTGCTCCGAGGGGTAATCCGCAGTATTTT.

This clonotype was seen a handful of times. The chain carries TRBV5-1 and TRBJ2-1, with TRBD2 matching over 7 bases. The CDR3 totals 15 residues. Per germline, CDR1 SGHRS and CDR2 YFSETQ. V trimming: 2 bases; J trimming: 5 bases; junction bases outside the gene matches: 7. This CDR3 reads CASSFREAGDNEQFF. The CDR3 DNA follows: TGCGCCAGCAGCTTCCGGGAGGCCGGGGACAATGAGCAGTTCTTC.

In DNA form, the CDR3 reads TGCGCCAGCAGCGCGGACAGGGACCCCTACGAGCAGTACTTC. Its protein is CASSADRDPYEQYF. The chain is built from TRBV5-1 and TRBJ2-7; 8 bases match TRBD1. This CDR3 has 14 amino acids. V trimming: 4 bases; J trimming: 2 bases; junction bases outside the gene matches: 5. Germline CDR1 SGHRS, CDR2 YFSETQ.

This clonotype appeared many times. One end of the junction varies from germline; a read error may be responsible. V is TRBV7-7 and J is TRBJ2-5; 8 bases line up with TRBD1. There are 14 residues in the CDR3. Germline lookup yields CDR1 SSHAT and CDR2 FNYEAQ (reference sequence). The DNA of the CDR3 is TGTGCTAGCACCTTAGACAGGGGTTCCGAGACCCAGTACTTC. Translation gives CASTLDRGSETQYF.

This clonotype was counted between two and nine times. V is TRBV3-1 and J is TRBJ2-6, with unresolved D. CDR3 size: 13 residues. From germline, CDR1 is LGHDT and CDR2 YNNKEL (reference sequence). The germline V and J ends were trimmed by 7 bases and 1 base, with 5 bases remaining between them. In DNA, the CDR3 is TGTGCCAGCACCTCGTCTGGGGCCAACGTCCTGACTTTC. Translating gives CASTSSGANVLTF.

There are many counts of this clonotype. The gene calls are TRBV2 and TRBJ2-1; 7 positions agree with TRBD2. The CDR3 has 14 amino acids. After removal of 3 bases from V and 12 bases from J, the junction contained 11 bases not matched to a gene. Per the germline V gene, CDR1 is SNHLY and CDR2 is FYNNEI. This CDR3 reads CASSEQGGELRQFF. CDR3 bases: TGTGCCAGCAGTGAGCAGGGAGGGGAACTCCGGCAGTTCTTC.

This clonotype showed up many times. The chain couples TRBV10-3 to TRBJ2-7; either TRBD1 or TRBD2 may fit D (5 bases each). Germline V gene sequence: CDR1 ENHRY, CDR2 SYGVKD. The CDR3 has 13 amino acids. The V end was cut by 1 base, the J end by 6 bases, with 10 bases between. CDR3 nucleotide sequence: TGTGCCATCAGTGAGTGGGGGAGAGGCGAGCAGTACTTC. It is translated as CAISEWGRGEQYF.

Ten or more counts support this clonotype. The rearrangement uses TRBV4-1 and TRBJ2-3; 9 bases are shared with TRBD2. V was pared by 0 bases and J by 6 bases, with 13 bases of the junction left unmatched. There are 18 residues in the CDR3. Per germline, CDR1 MGHRA and CDR2 YSYEKL. CDR3 nucleotide sequence: TGCGCCAGCAGCCAAGAGCAAGCGGGAGGTCACGATCGGGATACGCAGTATTTT. Its protein is CASSQEQAGGHDRDTQYF.

This clonotype was recorded at least ten times. The rearrangement uses TRBV28 and TRBJ1-2; possibly TRBD1 for D (6 bases). CDR3 length: 12 amino acids. Trimming took 3 bases from V and 6 from J, leaving 8 bases between them. The germline V gene has CDR1 MDHEN and CDR2 SYDVKM. CDR3 sequence: CASSLGAHGYTF. The CDR3 nucleotides read TGTGCCAGCAGTTTGGGGGCGCATGGCTACACCTTC.

As to this clonotype: A clone one base away is much larger, so this may be a read error. The chain employs TRBV23-1 and TRBJ2-7; the D gene is possibly TRBD1 (6 bases). TRBV23-1 is noted as an ORF with a role that remains uncertain. The CDR3 has 18 residues. The CDR3 DNA sequence: TGCGCCAGCAGTCAATCGGGCCCCCACAGGGTGACGAAACACGAGCAGTCCTTC. It specifies CASSQSGPHRVTKHEQSF.

At least ten counts were recorded for this clonotype. CDR3: CASSPAGGGAYEQYF. The CDR3 DNA reads TGCGCCAGCAGTCCCGCCGGAGGAGGAGCCTACGAGCAGTACTTC. This sequence joins TRBV5-1 and TRBJ2-7; D possibly corresponds to TRBD2 (5 bases). Per germline, CDR1 SGHRS and CDR2 YFSETQ. The CDR3 covers 15 residues. The germline V and J ends were trimmed by 5 bases and 2 bases, with 17 bases remaining between them.

The chain carries TRBV2 and TRBJ2-3, with D perhaps being TRBD1 or TRBD2 (6 bases each). The germline gives CDR1 SNHLY, CDR2 FYNNEI. This CDR3 has 23 residues. V lost 4 bases to trimming and J lost 0 bases, with 35 bases between them. For the CDR3, the DNA is TGTGCCAGCAGTGTTTGGGGGCAAGGGTACGGTACTAGCCGGACCACTAGCACAGATACGCAGTATTTT. As protein: CASSVWGQGYGTSRTTSTDTQYF.

In this sample, this clonotype turned up many times. The chain is built from TRBV19 and TRBJ1-6; D is ambiguous. Germline V gene data show CDR1 as LNHDA and CDR2 as SQIVND (reference sequence). This CDR3 is 14 amino acids long. V lost 6 bases and J lost 6, with 12 bases in between. CDR3 DNA sequence: TGTGCCAGTAGCGAGCAGGTGCCTAATTCACCCCTCCACTTT. Translation gives CASSEQVPNSPLHF.

This clonotype was seen many times. The V call is TRBV6-5, the J call TRBJ2-1, with D possibly being TRBD1 (6 bases). This CDR3 comprises 14 residues. CDR1 and CDR2 from the germline V gene are MNHEY and SVGAGI. V was clipped by 0 bases and J by 7 bases, with 10 bases between them. DNA of the CDR3: TGTGCCAGCAGTTACTCGGGGGCCAGGAATGAGCAGTTCTTC. Its protein is CASSYSGARNEQFF.

This clonotype has at least ten counts. The genes are TRBV11-3 and TRBJ2-7, with D perhaps given as TRBD1 or TRBD2 (5 bases each). Trimming cost V 5 bases and J 2 bases, with 13 bases left between them. Germline V gene data show CDR1 as SGHNT and CDR2 as YENEEA. There are 14 residues in the CDR3. DNA of the CDR3: TGTGCCAGCAGCGTAGGGACCCTGCCCTACGAGCAGTACTTC. Amino acids: CASSVGTLPYEQYF.

This clonotype was found many times. This chain links TRBV10-3 with TRBJ2-1; no clear D gene. The CDR3 contains 16 residues. Germline assignment: CDR1 ENHRY and CDR2 SYGVKD. The V end lost 7 bases, the J end lost 0 bases, and 16 bases lay between the germline ends. The CDR3 reads CAITHSRASSYNEQFF. The CDR3 DNA is TGTGCCATCACACATTCCCGGGCTAGCTCCTACAATGAGCAGTTCTTC.

This clonotype was observed many times. The V gene is TRBV13, the J gene TRBJ2-7; D gene ambiguous. Per germline, CDR1 PRHDT and CDR2 FYEKMQ (reference sequence). This CDR3 has 14 residues. The germline V and J ends were trimmed by 2 bases and 0 bases, with 8 bases remaining between them. This chain's CDR3 is CASSLRGLSYEQYF. The CDR3 region has the DNA TGTGCCAGCAGCTTACGTGGGCTCTCCTACGAGCAGTACTTC.